This TCR beta chain was sequenced during a study of cytomegalovirus exposure and HLA in healthy donors. As for the study in general: From donors who were HLA-typed, an early data release held about 89 million unique TCRs. Genotyping showed roughly 86% of 398 donors falling in the Caucasian-associated ancestry cluster.

The CDR3 contains 17 residues. PCR used 60 Vbeta primers and 13 Jbeta primers. TCRdb's table, derived via immunoSEQ multiplex PCR, lists solely in-frame clones and lacks some. The sample data list 150,000 to 250,000 clones. Sequenced: PBMCs. This sequence joins TRBV7-5 and TRBJ2-6; the DNA was not used to check the table's D call, TRBD2. TRBV7-5 is a recognized pseudogene. The clonotype comes from a boy younger than 18 in good health and CMV-seronegative. The CDR3 region is CVRRSGTYRSGANVLTF. The CDR3 DNA is TGTGTCAGAAGGTCCGGGACTTATCGCTCTGGGGCCAACGTCCTGACTTTC.